These 27 T cell receptor beta chains came from one sample sequenced in a study of control samples from healthy donors and cancer patients. Here immunoSEQ multiplex PCR was the method, and the copy in TCRdb shows in-frame clones only, minus some. This sample has fewer than 85,000 clones, with approximately 90% found just once. The sample comprised blood. The receptors stem from a man aged 50 to 59 in good health.

Only one count was recorded for this clone. The CDR3 nucleotides are TGTGCCAGCAGCTTAGAGTGGGACCCGCAGGGGACCCAGTACTTC. Translated: CASSLEWDPQGTQYF. The rearrangement uses TRBV7-8 and TRBJ2-5, with D perhaps given as TRBD1 or TRBD2 (5 bases each). CDR3 length equals 15 residues. V lost 1 base and J 7 bases, leaving 16 bases between the germline ends. Germline V gene lookup returns CDR1 SGHVS and CDR2 FQNEAQ.

The CDR3 reads CAWDRGTGGYTF. CDR3 bases: TGTGCCTGGGACAGGGGTACAGGGGGCTACACCTTC. This rearrangement joins TRBV30 to TRBJ1-2; 8 positions agree with TRBD1. CDR3 length: 12 amino acids. CDR1 GTSNPN and CDR2 SVGIG come from the germline V gene (reference sequence). After removal of 5 bases from V and 8 bases from J, the junction contained 7 bases not matched to a gene.

The chain links TRBV4-2 to TRBJ2-7; 14 bases fit TRBD2. The CDR3 is 16 amino acids. Trimming cost V 2 bases and J 3 bases; bases outside gene matches: 3. The germline V gene encodes CDR1 LGHNA and CDR2 YNFKEQ. The CDR3 sequence is CASSQRTSGGFYEQYF. CDR3 DNA: TGTGCCAGCAGCCAAAGGACTAGCGGGGGGTTCTACGAGCAGTACTTC.

The V call is TRBV5-5, the J call TRBJ1-4; perhaps TRBD1 as D (6 bases). This CDR3 has 14 residues. Germline-derived CDR1 and CDR2 are SGHKS and YYEKEE (reference sequence). V was shortened by 3 bases and J by 7 bases, with 13 bases between the two germline ends. For the CDR3, the DNA is TGTGCCAGCAGCTCGGGGGGCTGGTTTGAAAAACTGTTTTTT. Encoded protein: CASSSGGWFEKLFF.

This clone appeared a single time. The CDR3 spells CASSSFPTENYGYTF. The DNA of the CDR3 is TGTGCCAGCAGCTCATTCCCCACCGAAAACTATGGCTACACCTTC. The J gene is TRBJ1-2, the V gene TRBV7-9; the D is unclear. Trimming removed 4 bases from V and 2 bases from J, with 14 bases in between. In germline, CDR1 is SEHNR, CDR2 FQNEAQ (reference sequence). The CDR3 has 15 amino acids.

J is TRBJ1-4 and V is TRBV7-9; D gene ambiguous. Germline values: CDR1 SEHNR, CDR2 FQNEAQ (reference sequence). Between the trimmed V and J ends, which lost 5 bases and 7 bases, there was a span of 17 bases. This CDR3 has 15 amino acids. The CDR3 DNA follows: TGTGCCAGCAGCCCAGAGGCCAGAGATACTGAAAAACTGTTTTTT. The encoded protein is CASSPEARDTEKLFF.

The chain joins TRBV2 to TRBJ2-7; 10 bases match TRBD2. V lost 0 bases, J lost 6 bases, and 8 bases stayed unmatched. Germline V gene lookup returns CDR1 SNHLY and CDR2 FYNNEI. The CDR3 runs to 16 residues. The CDR3 spells CASSEASGTSDREQYF. For the CDR3, the DNA is TGTGCCAGCAGTGAAGCGTCAGGGACTAGCGATCGCGAGCAGTACTTC.

V is TRBV11-3 and J is TRBJ2-5; TRBD1 is a possible D gene (6 bases). V shed 2 bases and J shed 4 bases, with 14 bases lying between them. Per the germline V gene, CDR1 is SGHNT and CDR2 is YENEEA. This CDR3 contains 15 residues. The CDR3 DNA reads TGTGCCAGCAGCTTAAGCACAGGGATTGGAGAGACCCAGTACTTC. This translates into CASSLSTGIGETQYF.

This clone was seen a handful of times. V and J are TRBV11-2 and TRBJ1-6; unclear D gene. CDR3 length: 13 amino acids. From germline, CDR1 is SGHAT and CDR2 FQNNGV. V lost 4 bases and J 7 bases, leaving 8 bases between the germline ends. CDR3 nucleotide sequence: TGTGCCAGCAGCTCAGATATGAATTCACCCCTCCACTTT. Translating gives CASSSDMNSPLHF.

This rearrangement joins TRBV5-1 to TRBJ1-2; D is possibly TRBD1 (6 bases). The CDR3 length is 13 residues. V gave up 4 bases and J gave up 3 bases, with 10 bases separating them. Germline V CDR1 and CDR2: SGHRS, YFSETQ. The CDR3 spells CASSRQEDYGYTF. CDR3 in DNA: TGCGCCAGCAGCCGACAGGAAGACTATGGCTACACCTTC.

The chain recombines TRBV12-3 or TRBV12-4 with TRBJ2-5; 9 nucleotides agree with TRBD1. The CDR3 consists of 13 residues. Trimming took 8 bases from V and 5 from J; bases not matched to a gene: 6. The CDR3 loop reads CASPGQGRETQYF. CDR3 DNA sequence: TGTGCCAGCCCGGGACAGGGCAGGGAGACCCAGTACTTC.

The chain couples TRBV6-2 or TRBV6-3 to TRBJ2-2, with D unclear. Trimming pared 2 bases from V and 6 bases from J, leaving 7 bases between. Germline loops: CDR1 MNHEY, CDR2 SVGEGT. CDR3 length: 13 residues. CDR3 protein: CASSYRSSGELFF. In DNA, the CDR3 is TGTGCCAGCAGTTACCGGTCATCCGGGGAGCTGTTTTTT.

The chain joins TRBV19 to TRBJ1-2; TRBD1 is a possible D gene (6 bases). This CDR3 spans 13 amino acids. Germline V gives CDR1 LNHDA, CDR2 SQIVND (reference sequence). V gave up 6 bases and J gave up 2 bases, with 10 bases separating them. DNA of the CDR3: TGTGCCAGTAGAACAGGGCTAAACTATGGCTACACCTTC. It encodes CASRTGLNYGYTF.

The chain carries TRBV12-3 or TRBV12-4 and TRBJ1-4, with D hard to call. Trimming pared 3 bases from V and 4 bases from J, leaving 6 bases between. This CDR3 is built from 13 residues. The DNA of the CDR3 is TGTGCCAGCAGTTTTGGGTTTAATGAAAAACTGTTTTTT. This translates into CASSFGFNEKLFF.

This chain joins TRBV5-1 and TRBJ1-6; the D is unclear. The CDR3 contains 14 residues. V lost 0 bases to trimming and J lost 7 bases, with 8 bases between them. The germline V gene encodes CDR1 SGHRS and CDR2 YFSETQ. CDR3 sequence: CASSLAVQNSPLHF. Here the CDR3 DNA reads TGCGCCAGCAGCTTGGCGGTACAGAATTCACCCCTCCACTTT.

V and J are TRBV18 and TRBJ2-4, with TRBD2 matching 11 bases. Germline trimming cut 0 bases from V and 14 bases from J; bases unmatched to any gene: 9. CDR3 length: 15 amino acids. From germline, CDR1 is KGHSH and CDR2 LQKENI. CDR3 sequence (DNA): TGTGCCAGCTCACCACCGGCTAGCGGGGGGCCGGTTAAGTACTTC. Protein product: CASSPPASGGPVKYF.

This clone came up a few times. The gene calls are TRBV6-1 and TRBJ1-5, with 7 bases aligning to TRBD1. The germline CDR1 and CDR2 sequences are MNHNS and SASEGT. The V segment lost 3 bases and the J segment 6 bases; nucleotides outside the gene matches: 8. The CDR3 runs to 15 residues. CDR3 bases: TGTGCCAGCAGTGACCCGGACAGGCGGTTTCAGCCCCAGCATTTT. Residues: CASSDPDRRFQPQHF.

The J gene is TRBJ1-1, the V gene TRBV6-5; D call uncertain. Trimming left V 3 bases short and J 5 bases short, with 19 bases between. CDR1 is MNHEY and CDR2 is SVGAGI in the germline V gene. The CDR3 consists of 16 residues. The CDR3 region is CASSYLSGYPTTEAFF. DNA for the CDR3: TGTGCCAGCAGTTATCTCTCGGGGTACCCCACGACTGAAGCTTTCTTT.

The rearrangement uses TRBV5-8 and TRBJ2-1; 11 positions agree with TRBD2. Germline CDR1 is SGHTS and CDR2 is YDEGEE. Losses at the gene ends were 6 bases for V and 4 bases for J; bases not matched to a gene: 3. The CDR3 totals 14 residues. CDR3 loop: CASTGTSGYNEQFF. Written as DNA, the CDR3 is TGTGCCAGCACCGGGACTAGCGGATACAATGAGCAGTTCTTC.

The chain uses TRBV11-3 and TRBJ1-1; D perhaps matches TRBD1 (5 bases). The V gene lost 1 base and the J gene lost 9 bases, with 12 bases spanning the gap. CDR3 length: 13 residues. Germline loops: CDR1 SGHNT, CDR2 YENEEA. CDR3 loop: CASSLGGVGQAFF. The CDR3 region has the DNA TGTGCCAGCAGCTTAGGAGGGGTGGGACAAGCTTTCTTT.

V and J are TRBV19 and TRBJ1-2, with D perhaps TRBD1 (6 bases). Germline V CDR1 and CDR2: LNHDA, SQIVND (reference sequence). This CDR3 has 14 amino acids. The V gene lost 3 bases and the J gene lost 6 bases, with 14 bases spanning the gap. The CDR3 DNA reads TGTGCCAGTAGTATTCTCGCAGGGGCACATGGCTACACCTTC. Residues: CASSILAGAHGYTF.

This chain joins TRBV11-3 and TRBJ2-5; D might be TRBD1 (5 bases). The CDR3 runs 13 residues. CDR1 and CDR2 from the germline V gene are SGHNT and YENEEA. Between the trimmed V and J ends, which lost 5 bases and 5 bases, there was a span of 12 bases. The CDR3 spells CASSPRVGETQYF. CDR3 nucleotide sequence: TGTGCCAGCAGCCCCAGGGTTGGGGAGACCCAGTACTTC.

The chain links TRBV6-5 to TRBJ2-1; 10 positions match TRBD2. The junction had 2 bases not matched to a gene; V was cut back by 4 bases and J by 2 bases. This CDR3 region has 15 residues. Looked up from germline, CDR1 is MNHEY and CDR2 is SVGAGI. CDR3 nucleotide sequence: TGTGCCAGCAGTTCGGGACTAGCGCCCTACAATGAGCAGTTCTTC. Translating gives CASSSGLAPYNEQFF.

Here the CDR3 DNA reads TGTGCCACCTATAGGGGGGGGGTCTCCTACAATGAGCAGTTCTTC. It codes for CATYRGGVSYNEQFF. The genes are TRBV6-5 and TRBJ2-1, with D maybe TRBD2 (7 bases). V was trimmed by 10 bases and J by 0 bases, leaving 16 bases between them. The CDR3 sequence is 15 residues long. The germline CDR1 and CDR2 sequences are MNHEY and SVGAGI.

The chain recombines TRBV2 with TRBJ2-2; D is unclear. This CDR3 contains 11 residues. V dropped 6 bases and J dropped 8 bases, with 7 bases sitting between them. Germline CDR1 SNHLY, CDR2 FYNNEI. The CDR3: CASRSRGELFF. The CDR3 DNA follows: TGTGCCAGCAGGTCCAGGGGGGAGCTGTTTTTT.

The chain recombines TRBV2 with TRBJ2-5; 8 positions agree with TRBD2. The CDR3 totals 15 residues. Trimming removed 6 bases from V and 4 bases from J; junction bases left unmatched: 10. In germline, CDR1 is SNHLY, CDR2 FYNNEI. The CDR3, as DNA: TGTGCCAGCAGCCTCCCGGGGGGGGGTGGAGAGACCCAGTACTTC. This codes for CASSLPGGGGETQYF.

This clone came up once. The gene calls are TRBV5-6 and TRBJ2-1; D unclear. The CDR3 length is 11 residues. Germline assignment: CDR1 SGHDT and CDR2 YYEEEE. V lost 2 bases and J lost 9, with 6 bases in between. CDR3 region: CASSFLGEQFF. CDR3 bases: TGTGCCAGCAGCTTCCTCGGTGAGCAGTTCTTC.